Shown below are 8 T cell receptor beta chains from a single sample sequenced in a study of glioma-infiltrating T cells. The iRepertoire nested amplicon-rescue multiplex PCR amplified TCR alpha and beta CDR3s from RNA. One entry per CDR3 protein, called by TCRdb with MiXCR from the multiplex PCR reads. The table has about 190,000 distinct CDR3 sequences, 25% to 35% seen once; the top ten hold roughly a fifth. The sequenced sample consisted of glioma tissue, nonneoplastic brain tissue, or PBMCs (not recorded which). These receptors were taken from a human donor with low-grade glioma or glioblastoma, undergoing nonglioma brain surgery, or in good health (not recorded which).

Of note for this clonotype: Mismatch with germline at one junction end may stem from a read error. The chain is built from TRBV15 and TRBJ2-1, with 12 bases aligning to TRBD2. CDR1 LNHNV and CDR2 YYDKDF come from the germline V gene (reference sequence). The CDR3 has 14 amino acids. The CDR3 bases are TGTGCCACCAGCGGACTAGCGGGAACCAATGAGCAGTTATTC. The encoded protein is CATSGLAGTNEQLF.

This clonotype was seen ten or more times. A clone one base away is much larger, so this may be a read error. V gene TRBV27 combines with J gene TRBJ1-1; D is ambiguous. CDR1 is MNHEY and CDR2 is SMNVEV in the germline V gene (reference sequence). Trimming pared 11 bases from V and 0 bases from J, leaving 19 bases between. The CDR3 spans 15 residues. CDR3 amino acids: CAGTRASTVNTEAFF. DNA for the CDR3: TGTGCCGGCACCCGTGCATCGACGGTGAACACTGAAGCTTTCTTT.

A remark on this clonotype: Relative to the germline gene, one junction end is altered; a read error may explain this. V and J are TRBV19 and TRBJ1-5; maybe TRBD1 (5 bases). Germline values: CDR1 LNHDA, CDR2 SQIVND (reference sequence). There are 13 residues in the CDR3. As DNA, the CDR3 is TGTGCCAGTAGTAGGGACCGAGATCATCCCCAGCATTTT. Protein sequence: CASSRDRDHPQHF.

This clonotype was recorded at least ten times. The chain links TRBV6-2 or TRBV6-3 to TRBJ2-1, with TRBD2 matching 10 bases. V was pared by 6 bases and J by 5 bases, with 13 bases of the junction left unmatched. The length of the CDR3 is 17 residues. Germline V gene data show CDR1 as MNHEY and CDR2 as SVGEGT. DNA of the CDR3: TGTGCCAGCAGCTCAATTAGCGGGAGGTTGATAAACAATGAGCAGTTCTTC. It specifies CASSSISGRLINNEQFF.

In this sample, this clonotype turned up many times. The gene calls are TRBV5-1 and TRBJ1-1, with unresolved D. Trimming removed 4 bases from V and 4 bases from J, with 14 bases in between. The germline V gene encodes CDR1 SGHRS and CDR2 YFSETQ. CDR3 length: 14 amino acids. The CDR3 reads CASSPLYGGTEAFF. The CDR3 nucleotides are TGCGCCAGCAGCCCTCTTTATGGTGGCACTGAAGCTTTCTTT.

The sample holds a few counts of this clonotype. This chain connects TRBV5-4 to TRBJ2-1; a possible D gene is TRBD1 (5 bases). Germline-derived CDR1 and CDR2 are SGHNT and YYREEE (reference sequence). The CDR3 has 15 residues. Trimming left V 5 bases short and J 0 bases short, with 12 bases between. The CDR3 reads CASRLDSRSYNEQFF. For the CDR3, the DNA is TGTGCCAGCAGATTAGACAGCCGCTCCTACAATGAGCAGTTCTTC.

This clonotype came up many times. The CDR3 sequence: CATSGYNNEQFF. The CDR3 DNA follows: TGTGCCACCAGTGGATACAACAATGAGCAGTTCTTC. V gene TRBV24-1 combines with J gene TRBJ2-1, with no clear D. V was pared by 5 bases and J by 5 bases, with 6 bases between. The CDR3 extends over 12 amino acids. Germline V gene lookup returns CDR1 KGHDR and CDR2 SFDVKD.

The CDR3 is CSADDGISGRGYTF. As DNA, the CDR3 is TGCAGCGCCGACGACGGGATTTCCGGACGCGGCTACACCTTC. This chain uses TRBV29-1 with TRBJ1-2; no reliable D call. Trimming took off 7 bases at V and 8 bases at J, with 23 bases between the two ends. Germline V CDR1 and CDR2: SQVTM, ANQGSEA. This CDR3 region has 14 residues.